The 30 T cell receptor beta chains given below trace back to one sample, sequenced in a study of blood T cells in healthy people across ages. Primed by a sample-barcoded 5' primer and a J-beta primer mix, a second PCR proceeded for roughly 7 to 12 cycles. A single record per CDR3 protein comes from TCRdb applying MiXCR to the 5' RACE reads. Found here are about 970,000 distinct CDR3 sequences, roughly half of them singletons; the top ten hold about a fifth. Sequencing input: blood. The receptor set was obtained from an older woman in good health.

This chain connects TRBV6-5 to TRBJ2-5; 8 positions agree with TRBD1. V lost 0 bases to trimming and J lost 5 bases; unmatched junction nucleotides: 5. The CDR3 sequence is 15 residues long. From germline, CDR1 is MNHEY and CDR2 SVGAGI. The CDR3 nucleotides are TGTGCCAGCAGTTACTCTGGCAGGGGGCATGAGACCCAGTACTTC. This sequence encodes CASSYSGRGHETQYF.

The chain recombines TRBV11-2 with TRBJ2-3, with TRBD1 identical over 8 bases. The CDR3 extends over 12 amino acids. Germline values: CDR1 SGHAT, CDR2 FQNNGV. Losses at the gene ends were 5 bases for V and 8 bases for J; bases not matched to a gene: 3. The CDR3 nucleotides are TGTGCCAGCAGCCTGGACAGGGCTACGCAGTATTTT. It codes for CASSLDRATQYF.

Comments on this clonotype: One junction end does not reproduce the germline sequence, and a read error may be involved. This rearrangement joins TRBV11-2 to TRBJ2-5; no definite D call. The germline gives CDR1 SGHAT, CDR2 FQNNGV. This CDR3 has 13 residues. The CDR3 DNA is TGTGCCAGCACCTTAGGCGTCCAAGAGACCCAGTACTTC. It encodes CASTLGVQETQYF.

This clonotype was detected many times. The chain recombines TRBV28 with TRBJ2-4; D is ambiguous. The CDR3 extends over 12 amino acids. Germline V lookup: CDR1 MDHEN, CDR2 SYDVKM. V was shortened by 11 bases and J by 5 bases, with 13 bases between the two germline ends. The CDR3 is CAAKGRQNIQYF. The CDR3 DNA follows: TGTGCCGCGAAGGGCAGGCAAAACATTCAGTACTTC.

The V gene is TRBV29-1, the J gene TRBJ2-7; 7 bases are a match to TRBD2. This CDR3 spans 14 amino acids. Germline V CDR1 and CDR2: SQVTM, ANQGSEA. V lost 4 bases and J lost 2; bases outside the gene matches: 8. The DNA of the CDR3 is TGCAGCGTTGGAAGACGGGGGGTCACCTACGAGCAGTACTTC. The encoded protein is CSVGRRGVTYEQYF.

V is TRBV7-2 and J is TRBJ1-2; no clear D. CDR1 is SGHTA and CDR2 is FQGNSA in the germline V gene. V lost 5 bases and J lost 8, with 12 bases in between. CDR3 length equals 12 residues. CDR3 sequence reads: CASSPGVAGYTF. DNA of the CDR3: TGTGCCAGCAGCCCCGGAGTAGCAGGCTACACCTTC.

This clonotype was detected once. At one end the junction does not follow the germline gene, possibly because of a read error. The chain joins TRBV6-1 to TRBJ2-7, with 9 bases matching TRBD1. The CDR3 has 17 amino acids. CDR1 is MNHNS and CDR2 is SASEGT in the germline V gene. DNA of the CDR3: TGTGTCAGCAGCTTGAAGTTTTCCGGGACAGGGTCCTACGAGCAGTACTTC. This encodes CVSSLKFSGTGSYEQYF.

The rearrangement uses TRBV28 and TRBJ2-1; 10 nucleotides align to TRBD2. CDR1 is MDHEN and CDR2 is SYDVKM in the germline V gene. This CDR3 is 14 amino acids long. J was trimmed by 10 bases and V by 8 bases; bases with no gene match: 11. CDR3 bases: TGTGCCAGCGCCAGCGGGAGGGCCGTCGCCGAGCAGTTCTTC. The encoded protein is CASASGRAVAEQFF.

The V gene is TRBV7-9, the J gene TRBJ2-5; tentatively, D is TRBD1 (5 bases). V shed 5 bases and J shed 11 bases, with 18 bases lying between them. This CDR3 contains 13 residues. Germline lookup yields CDR1 SEHNR and CDR2 FQNEAQ (reference sequence). CDR3 in DNA: TGTGCCAGCAGCAGCAGGGTCTCCTACAAGCAGTACTTC. Protein product: CASSSRVSYKQYF.

The chain joins TRBV11-2 to TRBJ1-1; D is unresolved. The CDR3 consists of 13 residues. V lost 5 bases and J 1 base, leaving 8 bases between the germline ends. Germline assignment: CDR1 SGHAT and CDR2 FQNNGV. CDR3 sequence (DNA): TGTGCCAGCAGCAACCACGCGAACACTGAAGCTTTCTTT. As protein: CASSNHANTEAFF.

J is TRBJ1-4 and V is TRBV3-1; no clear D. Trimming left V 2 bases short and J 6 bases short, with 13 bases between. Germline CDR1 LGHDT, CDR2 YNNKEL (reference sequence). The CDR3 totals 15 residues. The CDR3 is CASSQRPAGDEKLFF. DNA of the CDR3: TGTGCCAGCAGCCAACGGCCAGCCGGAGATGAAAAACTGTTTTTT.

This chain links TRBV6-5 with TRBJ2-5; D is uncertain. The CDR3 loop spans 14 amino acids. Germline loops: CDR1 MNHEY, CDR2 SVGAGI. Trimming removed 4 bases from V and 2 bases from J, with 11 bases in between. In DNA form, the CDR3 reads TGTGCCAGCAGTTCGGTACCCAAACAAGAGACCCAGTACTTC. It encodes CASSSVPKQETQYF.

This clonotype was seen a few times. The chain is built from TRBV7-2 and TRBJ1-5; D is ambiguous. This CDR3 is 13 amino acids long. Germline CDR1 is SGHTA and CDR2 is FQGNSA. V was trimmed by 1 base and J by 8 bases, leaving 9 bases between them. Written as DNA, the CDR3 is TGTGCCAGCAGCTTAGATCGGACCAAGCCCCAGCATTTT. It specifies CASSLDRTKPQHF.

The chain combines TRBV27 with TRBJ1-6, with a tentative D call TRBD1 (6 bases). V lost 5 bases, J lost 10 bases, and 15 bases lay in between. This CDR3 has 14 amino acids. CDR1 and CDR2 from the germline V gene are MNHEY and SMNVEV (reference sequence). The CDR3 here is CASSVGGARSPLHF. The CDR3 region has the DNA TGTGCCAGCAGTGTCGGGGGCGCCAGGTCACCCCTCCACTTT.

The CDR3 DNA is TGCGCCAGCAGTGATAGCGGAGGCGGGAGCACAGATACGCAGTATTTT. Protein: CASSDSGGGSTDTQYF. The V gene is TRBV10-1, the J gene TRBJ2-3; weak D call: TRBD2 (6 bases). CDR1 and CDR2 from the germline V gene are WNHNN and SYGVQD (reference sequence). This CDR3 region has 16 residues. Trimming took 3 bases from V and 0 from J, leaving 13 bases between them.

This clonotype was counted a few times. The gene calls are TRBV12-3 or TRBV12-4 and TRBJ1-4; no clear D. The CDR3 contains 15 residues. V was clipped by 6 bases and J by 1 base, with 12 bases between them. In DNA, the CDR3 is TGTGCCAGCAGCCCCCTGGGGAGAACTAATGAAAAACTGTTTTTT. Its translation: CASSPLGRTNEKLFF.

In this sample, this clonotype turned up a few times. V usage is TRBV10-3 and J usage is TRBJ2-5; 8 bases line up with TRBD2. The germline CDR1 and CDR2 sequences are ENHRY and SYGVKD. The CDR3 contains 14 residues. V was clipped by 7 bases and J by 1 base; unmatched bases: 5. In DNA, the CDR3 is TGTGCCATCAAGCCCGGGGGGGGCCAAGAGACCCAGTACTTC. This sequence encodes CAIKPGGGQETQYF.

V and J are TRBV2 and TRBJ2-7; D is unclear. Trimming stripped 2 bases from V and 3 bases from J, with 8 bases between. Germline V gives CDR1 SNHLY, CDR2 FYNNEI. The CDR3 runs to 13 residues. This chain's CDR3 is CASSENGRYEQYF. Written as DNA, the CDR3 is TGTGCCAGCAGTGAAAACGGACGCTACGAGCAGTACTTC.

Concerning this clonotype itself: One junction end does not reproduce the germline sequence, and a read error may be involved. This sequence joins TRBV12-3 or TRBV12-4 and TRBJ1-4, with D possibly TRBD1 on 5 matching bases. This CDR3 has 12 residues. The DNA for the CDR3 is TGTGCCAGCAGTTCAGGGAATGGAAAACTGTTTTTT. Translated, it gives CASSSGNGKLFF.

This clonotype showed up just once. The chain carries TRBV7-9 and TRBJ2-5, with TRBD2 identical over 8 bases. The length of the CDR3 is 14 residues. Trimming cost V 3 bases and J 11 bases; bases outside gene matches: 11. Germline V CDR1 and CDR2: SEHNR, FQNEAQ (reference sequence). CDR3: CASSFNSGKGEQYF. CDR3 bases: TGTGCCAGCAGCTTTAATAGCGGGAAAGGAGAGCAGTACTTC.

The table lists this clonotype with a few counts. V gene TRBV20-1 combines with J gene TRBJ1-1, with TRBD1 as a possible D gene (6 bases). Germline V gives CDR1 DFQATT, CDR2 SNEGSKA (reference sequence). The V and J ends lost 3 bases and 1 base respectively, with 12 bases between them. The CDR3 covers 14 residues. CDR3 nucleotide sequence: TGCAGTGCTAGCCGAGGGGGGCGGAACACTGAAGCTTTCTTT. This codes for CSASRGGRNTEAFF.

Only a few counts were recorded for this clonotype. A clone one base away is much larger, so this may be a read error. The CDR3 reads CASSGDVWGYGYTF. In nucleotides, the CDR3 is TGTGCCAGCAGTGGGGACGTCTGGGGTTATGGCTACACCTTC. The chain carries TRBV28 and TRBJ1-2, with D possibly matching TRBD1 (5 bases). This CDR3 region has 14 residues. From germline, CDR1 is MDHEN and CDR2 SYDVKM. The V end was cut by 5 bases, the J end by 5 bases, with 15 bases between.

This clonotype was picked up a small number of times. This rearrangement joins TRBV7-9 to TRBJ2-1; TRBD2 aligns across 8 bases. This CDR3 is 14 amino acids long. Trimming removed 5 bases from V and 5 bases from J; junction bases left unmatched: 5. Germline CDR1 and CDR2: SEHNR and FQNEAQ (reference sequence). The CDR3 spells CASSTGLGNNEQFF. CDR3 coding DNA: TGTGCCAGCAGCACGGGACTAGGGAACAATGAGCAGTTCTTC.

The chain couples TRBV6-5 to TRBJ2-7; 11 bases fit TRBD1. The length of the CDR3 is 15 residues. V shed 5 bases and J 4 bases; nucleotides not matched to a gene: 7. Germline loops: CDR1 MNHEY, CDR2 SVGAGI. Written as DNA, the CDR3 is TGTGCCAGCAGTAAGGGGACAGGGGGGGGATACGAGCAGTACTTC. Translated, it gives CASSKGTGGGYEQYF.

The gene calls are TRBV6-6 and TRBJ2-6, with D tentatively TRBD1 (6 bases). V was pared by 7 bases and J by 0 bases, with 13 bases between. This CDR3 has 16 amino acids. Germline lookup yields CDR1 MNHNY and CDR2 SVGAGI (reference sequence). The CDR3 spells CASIPGQTSGANVLTF. The DNA of the CDR3 is TGTGCCAGCATTCCGGGACAAACCTCTGGGGCCAACGTCCTGACTTTC.

The rearrangement joins TRBV4-3 to TRBJ1-2, with no clear D. Trimming took off 1 base at V and 2 bases at J, with 14 bases between the two ends. The germline CDR1 and CDR2 sequences are LGHNA and YSLEER. The CDR3 runs to 16 residues. CDR3 sequence (DNA): TGCGCCAGCAGCCAAGTGTTGTTCGGGCAGAACTATGGCTACACCTTC. Translating gives CASSQVLFGQNYGYTF.

This chain uses TRBV20-1 with TRBJ2-5; tentatively, D is TRBD2 (6 bases). V lost 4 bases and J lost 5, with 14 bases in between. Germline values: CDR1 DFQATT, CDR2 SNEGSKA (reference sequence). This CDR3 spans 13 amino acids. CDR3 DNA: TGCAGTGCTACCTCCCGGGGGTGGGAGACCCAGTACTTC. It codes for CSATSRGWETQYF.

This sequence joins TRBV27 and TRBJ2-4; 10 bases line up with TRBD1. The J call may be wrong; the DNA end is better matched by TRBJ2-7. The CDR3 length is 14 residues. Germline values: CDR1 MNHEY, CDR2 SMNVEV (reference sequence). The CDR3 loop reads CASSSRDRGREQYF. The CDR3 DNA follows: TGTGCCAGCAGTTCCCGGGACAGGGGCCGCGAGCAGTACTTC.

This clonotype was counted between two and nine times. The V gene is TRBV2, the J gene TRBJ2-4; 9 positions match TRBD2. V shed 6 bases, J shed 8 bases, and the junction held 11 bases outside the gene matches. The germline V gene has CDR1 SNHLY and CDR2 FYNNEI. This CDR3 has 15 amino acids. CDR3 sequence (DNA): TGTGCCAGCAGCACTAGCGGGCGAGGACGGGACATTCAGTACTTC. Translation: CASSTSGRGRDIQYF.

The genes are TRBV6-5 and TRBJ1-2, with D possibly TRBD1 on 6 matching bases. Per germline, CDR1 MNHEY and CDR2 SVGAGI. This CDR3 has 13 amino acids. V shed 5 bases and J shed 6 bases, with 13 bases lying between them. The CDR3 reads CASSQGNTDGYTF. The CDR3 DNA sequence: TGTGCCAGCAGTCAGGGGAACACCGATGGCTACACCTTC.